The source of this T cell receptor beta chain is a study of cytomegalovirus exposure and HLA in healthy donors. There are 15 residues in the CDR3. Germline lookup yields CDR1 SEHNR and CDR2 FQNEAQ (reference sequence). With 4 bases clipped from V and 3 bases from J, the junction kept 8 bases outside the gene matches. 13 Jbeta primers and 60 Vbeta primers were used for the PCR. Clones were read by immunoSEQ multiplex PCR, and TCRdb kept only the in-frame ones, dropping some. The sample records 140,000 or so clones, roughly 70% being singletons. This clonotype was sampled from a man aged 60-69 years in good health and CMV-seronegative. The chain combines TRBV7-9 with TRBJ2-5, with TRBD1 identical over 7 bases. The sequenced material came from PBMCs. In DNA form, the CDR3 reads TGTGCCAGCAGCTCCGAGACAGGGCGAGAAGAGACCCAGTACTTC. This codes for CASSSETGREETQYF.